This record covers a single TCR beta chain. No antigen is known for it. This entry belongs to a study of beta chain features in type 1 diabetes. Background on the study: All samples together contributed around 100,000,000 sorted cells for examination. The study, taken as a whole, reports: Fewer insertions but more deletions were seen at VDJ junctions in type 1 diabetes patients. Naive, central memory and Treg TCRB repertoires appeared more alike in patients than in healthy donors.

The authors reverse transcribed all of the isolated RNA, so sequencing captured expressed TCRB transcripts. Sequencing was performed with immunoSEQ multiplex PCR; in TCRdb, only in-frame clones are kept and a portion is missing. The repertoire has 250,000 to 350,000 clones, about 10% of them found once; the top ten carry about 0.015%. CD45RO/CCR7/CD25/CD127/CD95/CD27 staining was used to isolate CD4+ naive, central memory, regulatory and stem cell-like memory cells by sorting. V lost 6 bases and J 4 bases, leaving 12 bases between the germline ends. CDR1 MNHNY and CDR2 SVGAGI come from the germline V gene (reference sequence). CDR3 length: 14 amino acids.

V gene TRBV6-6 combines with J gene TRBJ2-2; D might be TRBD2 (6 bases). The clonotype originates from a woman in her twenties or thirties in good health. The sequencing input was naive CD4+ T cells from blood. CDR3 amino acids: CASRRDSITGELFF. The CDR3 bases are TGTGCCAGCAGAAGGGACTCAATCACCGGGGAGCTGTTTTTT.